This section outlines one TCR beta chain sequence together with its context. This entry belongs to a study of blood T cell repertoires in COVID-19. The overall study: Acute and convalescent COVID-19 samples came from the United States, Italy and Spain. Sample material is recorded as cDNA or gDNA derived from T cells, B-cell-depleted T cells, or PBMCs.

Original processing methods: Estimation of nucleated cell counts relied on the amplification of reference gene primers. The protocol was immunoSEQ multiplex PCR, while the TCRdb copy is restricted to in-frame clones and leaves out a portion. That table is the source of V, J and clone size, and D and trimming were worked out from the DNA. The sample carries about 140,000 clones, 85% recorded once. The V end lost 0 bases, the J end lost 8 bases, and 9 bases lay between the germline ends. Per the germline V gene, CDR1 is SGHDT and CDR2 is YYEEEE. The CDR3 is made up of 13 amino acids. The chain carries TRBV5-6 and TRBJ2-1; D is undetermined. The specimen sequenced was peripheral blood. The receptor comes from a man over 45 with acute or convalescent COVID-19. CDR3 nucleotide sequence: TGTGCCAGCAGCTTGGACCTTGAGGATGAGCAGTTCTTC. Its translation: CASSLDLEDEQFF.